These 20 T cell receptor beta chains were all obtained from the same sample, sequenced in a study of blood T cell repertoires in COVID-19. Profiled with immunoSEQ multiplex PCR; TCRdb holds only in-frame clones, not every one. The table records approximately 110,000 clones, roughly 82% of them present only once. Sequencing was done on a sample of peripheral blood. These receptors all stem from a woman in her thirties or forties with acute or convalescent COVID-19.

The rearrangement links TRBV5-1 to TRBJ1-1; TRBD1 is a possible D gene (5 bases). Trimming cost V 0 bases and J 1 base, with 13 bases left between them. The germline gives CDR1 SGHRS, CDR2 YFSETQ. The CDR3 runs to 16 residues. CDR3 sequence reads: CASSLGPTGANTEAFF. The CDR3 DNA follows: TGCGCCAGCAGCTTGGGGCCAACTGGGGCGAACACTGAAGCTTTCTTT. Together with reference TRBV5-1 and TRBJ1-1, the CDR3 gives the full variable domain: KAGVTQTPRYLIKTRGQQVTLSCSPISGHRSVSWYQQTPGQGLQFLFEYFSETQRNKGNFPGRFSGRQFSNSRSEMNVSTLELGDSALYLCASSLGPTGANTEAFFGQGTRLTVV.

V and J are TRBV5-1 and TRBJ1-1; perhaps TRBD1 as D (6 bases). The germline V gene has CDR1 SGHRS and CDR2 YFSETQ. Deletions cut 0 bases from V and 7 bases from J, with 13 bases between. The CDR3 loop spans 14 amino acids. The CDR3, as DNA: TGCGCCAGCAGCTTGGAGCGGGGGGCCCTTGAAGCTTTCTTT. Translated: CASSLERGALEAFF. Supplemented by reference TRBV5-1 and TRBJ1-1, the full variable domain reads KAGVTQTPRYLIKTRGQQVTLSCSPISGHRSVSWYQQTPGQGLQFLFEYFSETQRNKGNFPGRFSGRQFSNSRSEMNVSTLELGDSALYLCASSLERGALEAFFGQGTRLTVV.

This chain joins TRBV19 and TRBJ1-5, with D possibly TRBD1 on 5 matching bases. The CDR3 is 13 amino acids. The V end lost 5 bases, the J end lost 7 bases, and 12 bases lay between the germline ends. The germline CDR1 and CDR2 sequences are LNHDA and SQIVND (reference sequence). The CDR3 DNA reads TGTGCCAGTAGTCCCCAGGGAGGACAGCCCCAGCATTTT. It encodes CASSPQGGQPQHF.

V and J are TRBV18 and TRBJ1-4; TRBD1 might be the D (5 bases). Germline V gene lookup returns CDR1 KGHSH and CDR2 LQKENI. The ends were cut back, 1 base at V and 6 bases at J, with 9 bases in the middle. This CDR3 contains 14 residues. In DNA, the CDR3 is TGTGCCAGCTCACCACTGTGGGGGGATGAAAAACTGTTTTTT. This codes for CASSPLWGDEKLFF.

This CDR3 reads CASSYGGTLIYEQYF. CDR3 nucleotides: TGTGCCAGCAGTTACGGGGGGACTCTTATCTACGAGCAGTACTTC. The J gene is TRBJ2-7, the V gene TRBV6-5; TRBD2 is a possible D gene (6 bases). CDR1 and CDR2 (germline): MNHEY, SVGAGI. Trimming left V 2 bases short and J 3 bases short, with 14 bases between. CDR3 length: 15 amino acids.

Concerning this clone itself: Other DNA sequences within the sample encode an identical CDR3. The CDR3 region has the DNA TGTGCCAGCTCACCATTGGGGGGGACTGAAGCTTTCTTT. Translating it yields CASSPLGGTEAFF. The rearrangement uses TRBV18 and TRBJ1-1, with a tentative D call TRBD1 (5 bases). Germline CDR1 is KGHSH and CDR2 is LQKENI. The V end was cut by 2 bases, the J end by 5 bases, with 9 bases between. The CDR3 covers 13 residues.

This clone was seen more than once but under ten times. The CDR3 spells CASSFWDRDTGELFF. The CDR3, as DNA: TGTGCCAGCAGCTTTTGGGACAGGGACACCGGGGAGCTGTTTTTT. This chain joins TRBV5-6 and TRBJ2-2, with 9 nucleotides matching TRBD1. Trimming took 2 bases from V and 3 from J; bases not matched to a gene: 2. The CDR3 length is 15 residues. The germline V gene encodes CDR1 SGHDT and CDR2 YYEEEE. The complete variable domain, with remaining parts taken from reference TRBV5-6 and TRBJ2-2, reads DAGVTQSPTHLIKTRGQQVTLRCSPKSGHDTVSWYQQALGQGPQFIFQYYEEEERQRGNFPDRFSGHQFPNYSSELNVNALLLGDSALYLCASSFWDRDTGELFFGEGSRLTVL.

This chain links TRBV9 with TRBJ2-3; a weak D match, TRBD2 (5 bases). Germline CDR1 SGDLS, CDR2 YYNGEE. This CDR3 has 16 residues. V was shortened by 2 bases and J by 0 bases, with 13 bases between the two germline ends. For the CDR3, the DNA is TGTGCCAGCAGCGTCCGCTATGGACTCAGCACAGATACGCAGTATTTT. As protein: CASSVRYGLSTDTQYF.

The chain combines TRBV4-1 with TRBJ1-1, with 7 nucleotides matching TRBD1. This CDR3 comprises 16 residues. Looked up from germline, CDR1 is MGHRA and CDR2 is YSYEKL. V shed 0 bases and J 6 bases; nucleotides not matched to a gene: 10. CDR3 in DNA: TGCGCCAGCAGCCAAGAAGGAGACAGGGAATCCCCTGAAGCTTTCTTT. It encodes CASSQEGDRESPEAFF.

The rearrangement uses TRBV12-3 or TRBV12-4 and TRBJ1-5; tentative D call: TRBD1 (6 bases). V was cut by 2 bases and J by 11 bases, with 10 bases left in between. The CDR3 covers 12 residues. The chain's CDR3 is CASSLIRGTQHF. The CDR3 nucleotides read TGTGCCAGCAGTTTAATAAGGGGGACCCAGCATTTT.

The chain carries TRBV7-3 and TRBJ2-7; the D gene is possibly TRBD1 (6 bases). Germline V gene lookup returns CDR1 SGHTA and CDR2 FQGTGA. V lost 5 bases to trimming and J lost 0 bases, with 8 bases between them. The CDR3 runs 13 residues. The CDR3 DNA reads as TGTGCCAGCAGCCCGGACAGCTCCTACGAGCAGTACTTC. This gives the protein CASSPDSSYEQYF.

The genes are TRBV5-5 and TRBJ2-1, with 7 nucleotides matching TRBD2. The germline V gene encodes CDR1 SGHKS and CDR2 YYEKEE (reference sequence). The CDR3 spans 16 residues. After removal of 0 bases from V and 8 bases from J, the junction contained 11 bases not matched to a gene. This chain's CDR3 is CASSLVGRGTIDEQFF. The CDR3 DNA sequence: TGTGCCAGCAGCTTGGTCGGGCGGGGGACGATCGATGAGCAGTTCTTC.

This clone occurred a few times. The chain links TRBV3-1 (or the pseudogene TRBV3-2) to TRBJ1-4; 11 bases are shared with TRBD1. The CDR3 contains 15 residues. J lost 8 bases, V lost 1 base, and 3 bases had no gene match. Germline V CDR1 and CDR2: LGHDT, YNNKEL (reference sequence). In DNA, the CDR3 is TGTGCCAGCAGCCAAGGGAGGACAGGGGGCGAAAAACTGTTTTTT. It encodes CASSQGRTGGEKLFF.

This clone showed up just once. This chain connects TRBV2 to TRBJ2-7; tentatively, D is TRBD1 (6 bases). This CDR3 has 15 residues. Trimming left V 4 bases short and J 2 bases short, with 15 bases between. Germline loops: CDR1 SNHLY, CDR2 FYNNEI. CDR3 bases: TGTGCCAGCAGTGCATACAGGGCCCCCCCCTACGAGCAGTACTTC. Translated, it gives CASSAYRAPPYEQYF.

The rearrangement links TRBV7-9 to TRBJ2-3, with TRBD2 matching over 8 bases. V dropped 4 bases and J dropped 1; count of bases not matched to a gene: 4. Germline V lookup: CDR1 SEHNR, CDR2 FQNEAQ (reference sequence). The CDR3 contains 15 residues. CDR3 sequence: CASSSKAGGTDTQYF. The CDR3 nucleotides are TGTGCCAGCAGCTCAAAAGCGGGAGGCACAGATACGCAGTATTTT. The full variable domain, in which reference TRBV7-9 and TRBJ2-3 provide the parts outside the CDR3, is DTGVSQNPRHKITKRGQNVTFRCDPISEHNRLYWYRQTLGQGPEFLTYFQNEAQLEKSRLLSDRFSAERPKGSFSTLEIQRTEQGDSAMYLCASSSKAGGTDTQYFGPGTRLTVL.

This rearrangement joins TRBV6-6 to TRBJ1-5, with D possibly matching TRBD1 (6 bases). Germline values: CDR1 MNHNY, CDR2 SVGAGI (reference sequence). The CDR3 covers 15 residues. V shed 6 bases and J shed 5 bases, with 17 bases lying between them. The CDR3 DNA sequence: TGTGCCAGCAGAAGCCCAGGGGCGGGTGATCAGCCCCAGCATTTT. The encoded protein is CASRSPGAGDQPQHF.

This clone was seen a few times. The chain recombines TRBV4-1 with TRBJ1-2, with a tentative D call TRBD1 (5 bases). Germline V lookup: CDR1 MGHRA, CDR2 YSYEKL. The CDR3 spans 15 residues. V was pared by 1 base and J by 8 bases, with 17 bases between. CDR3 coding DNA: TGCGCCAGCAGCCAAGGCCGTTGGGGGGAAGGCGGCTACACCTTC. As protein: CASSQGRWGEGGYTF.

The V and J genes are TRBV7-8 and TRBJ1-5, with TRBD1 as a possible D gene (6 bases). CDR3 size: 14 residues. The germline V gene has CDR1 SGHVS and CDR2 FQNEAQ. The V gene lost 4 bases and the J gene lost 4 bases, with 11 bases spanning the gap. CDR3 nucleotide sequence: TGTGCCAGCAGCTCCGGACAGCTTAATCAGCCCCAGCATTTT. This encodes CASSSGQLNQPQHF.

The chain couples TRBV6-5 to TRBJ1-2, with D possibly being TRBD1 (5 bases). This CDR3 region has 13 residues. The ends were cut back, 8 bases at V and 6 bases at J, with 16 bases in the middle. Germline lookup yields CDR1 MNHEY and CDR2 SVGAGI. DNA for the CDR3: TGTGCCAGCGGGCCAAGGGGAGGAAATGGCTACACCTTC. Translated: CASGPRGGNGYTF.

The chain uses TRBV27 and TRBJ2-7; D may be TRBD2 (5 bases). The CDR3 is 16 residues long. Per the germline V gene, CDR1 is MNHEY and CDR2 is SMNVEV (reference sequence). Trimming stripped 7 bases from V and 2 bases from J, with 21 bases between. CDR3 region: CASNPSTGISTYEQYF. CDR3 coding DNA: TGTGCCAGCAACCCCTCCACCGGGATCTCAACCTACGAGCAGTACTTC.